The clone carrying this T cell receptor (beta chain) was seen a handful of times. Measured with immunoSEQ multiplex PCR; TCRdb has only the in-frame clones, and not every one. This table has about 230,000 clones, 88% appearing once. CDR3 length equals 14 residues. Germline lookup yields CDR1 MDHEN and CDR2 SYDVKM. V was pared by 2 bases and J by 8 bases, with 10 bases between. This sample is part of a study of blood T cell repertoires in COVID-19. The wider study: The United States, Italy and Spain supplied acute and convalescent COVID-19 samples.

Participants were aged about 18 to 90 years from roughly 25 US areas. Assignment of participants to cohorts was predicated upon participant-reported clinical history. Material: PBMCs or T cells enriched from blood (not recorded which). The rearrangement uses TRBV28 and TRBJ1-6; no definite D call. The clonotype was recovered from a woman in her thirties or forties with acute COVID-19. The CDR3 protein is CASSLISGDSPLHF. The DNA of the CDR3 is TGTGCCAGCAGTTTAATTTCCGGGGATTCACCCCTCCACTTT.